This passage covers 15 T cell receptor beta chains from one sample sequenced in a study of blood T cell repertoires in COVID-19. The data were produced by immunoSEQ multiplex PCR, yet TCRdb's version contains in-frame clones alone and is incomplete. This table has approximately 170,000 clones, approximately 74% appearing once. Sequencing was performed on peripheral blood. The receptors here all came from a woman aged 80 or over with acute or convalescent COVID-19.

CDR3 bases: TGTGCCAGCAGCCAAGAGGACTGGACGGAGCAGTACTTC. Its translation: CASSQEDWTEQYF. The chain combines TRBV4-2 with TRBJ2-7, with D perhaps TRBD2 (5 bases). The germline V and J ends were trimmed by 0 bases and 7 bases, with 10 bases remaining between them. The CDR3 loop spans 13 amino acids. Looked up from germline, CDR1 is LGHNA and CDR2 is YNFKEQ.

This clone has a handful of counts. The CDR3 here is CASSLERGTPEKLFF. CDR3 bases: TGTGCCAGCAGTTTAGAACGGGGAACTCCAGAAAAACTGTTTTTT. V gene TRBV28 combines with J gene TRBJ1-4; D is ambiguous. Germline CDR1 reads MDHEN; CDR2 reads SYDVKM. Trimming removed 2 bases from V and 8 bases from J, with 15 bases in between. The CDR3 spans 15 residues.

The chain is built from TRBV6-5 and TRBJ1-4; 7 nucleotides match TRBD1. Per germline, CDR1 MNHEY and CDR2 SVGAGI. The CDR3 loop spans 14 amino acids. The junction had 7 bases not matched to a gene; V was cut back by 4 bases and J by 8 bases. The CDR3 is CASSSWDSREKLFF. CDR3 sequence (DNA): TGTGCCAGCAGTTCCTGGGACAGTCGGGAAAAACTGTTTTTT.

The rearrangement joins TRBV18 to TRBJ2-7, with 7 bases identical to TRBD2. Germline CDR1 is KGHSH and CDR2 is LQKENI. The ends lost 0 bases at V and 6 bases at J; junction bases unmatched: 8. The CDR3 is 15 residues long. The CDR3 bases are TGTGCCAGCTCACCACCGTCAGTGGGGGGGTCCGAGCAGTACTTC. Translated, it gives CASSPPSVGGSEQYF.

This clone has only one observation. The CDR3 spells CASSIRQGWPEAFF. As DNA, the CDR3 is TGTGCCAGCAGCATCAGACAGGGCTGGCCTGAAGCTTTCTTT. The chain uses TRBV11-2 and TRBJ1-1; 7 positions agree with TRBD1. The CDR3 is 14 amino acids. Germline trimming cut 5 bases from V and 6 bases from J; bases unmatched to any gene: 9. The germline gives CDR1 SGHAT, CDR2 FQNNGV. The full variable domain, rest sourced from reference TRBV11-2 and TRBJ1-1, is EAGVAQSPRYKIIEKRQSVAFWCNPISGHATLYWYQQILGQGPKLLIQFQNNGVVDDSQLPKDRFSAERLKGVDSTLKIQPAKLEDSAVYLCASSIRQGWPEAFFGQGTRLTVV.

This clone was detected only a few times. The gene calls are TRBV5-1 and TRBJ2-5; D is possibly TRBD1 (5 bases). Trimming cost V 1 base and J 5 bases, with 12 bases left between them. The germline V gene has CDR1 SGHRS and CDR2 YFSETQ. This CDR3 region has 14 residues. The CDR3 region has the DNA TGCGCCAGCAGCTTGTCCTTGGCAGGGGAGACCCAGTACTTC. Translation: CASSLSLAGETQYF.

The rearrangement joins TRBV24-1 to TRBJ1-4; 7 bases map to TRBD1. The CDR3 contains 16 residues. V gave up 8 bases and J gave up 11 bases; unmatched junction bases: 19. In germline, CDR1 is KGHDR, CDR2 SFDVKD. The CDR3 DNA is TGTGCCACCAAAAGCCACGGCGGCGGACAGGAACGCAAACTGTTTTTT. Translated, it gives CATKSHGGGQERKLFF.

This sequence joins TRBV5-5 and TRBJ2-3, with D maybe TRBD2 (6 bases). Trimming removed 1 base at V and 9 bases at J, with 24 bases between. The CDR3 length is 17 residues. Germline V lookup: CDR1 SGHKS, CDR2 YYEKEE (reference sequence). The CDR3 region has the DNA TGTGCCAGCAGCTTGCTTGGAGGGGCAACCGTCGGACGGACGCAGTATTTT. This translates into CASSLLGGATVGRTQYF.

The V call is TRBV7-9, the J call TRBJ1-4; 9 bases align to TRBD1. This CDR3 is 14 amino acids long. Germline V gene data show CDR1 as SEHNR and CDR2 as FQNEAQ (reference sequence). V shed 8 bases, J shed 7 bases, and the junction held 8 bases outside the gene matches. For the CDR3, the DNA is TGTGCCAGCGGGGGACAGGGTTATAGTGAAAAACTGTTTTTT. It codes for CASGGQGYSEKLFF.

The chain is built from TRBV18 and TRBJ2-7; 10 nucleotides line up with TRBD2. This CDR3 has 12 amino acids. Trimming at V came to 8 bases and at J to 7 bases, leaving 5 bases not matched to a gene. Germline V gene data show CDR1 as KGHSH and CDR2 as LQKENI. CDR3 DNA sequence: TGTGCCAGCGCCTTAGCGGGAGGTGAGCAGTACTTC. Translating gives CASALAGGEQYF.

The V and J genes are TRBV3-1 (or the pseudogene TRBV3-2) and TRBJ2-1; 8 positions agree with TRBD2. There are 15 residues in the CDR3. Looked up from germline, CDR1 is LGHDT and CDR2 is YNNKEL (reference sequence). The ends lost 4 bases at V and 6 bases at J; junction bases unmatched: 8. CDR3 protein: CASSRLARGVNEQFF. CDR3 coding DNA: TGTGCCAGCAGCCGACTCGCGCGGGGGGTCAATGAGCAGTTCTTC.

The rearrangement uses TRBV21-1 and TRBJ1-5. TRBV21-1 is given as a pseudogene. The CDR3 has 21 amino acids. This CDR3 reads CASSKPWPKEGTTDSNQPQHF. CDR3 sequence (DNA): TGTGCCAGCAGCAAGCCTTGGCCCAAGGAGGGGACCACAGATAGCAATCAGCCCCAGCATTTT.

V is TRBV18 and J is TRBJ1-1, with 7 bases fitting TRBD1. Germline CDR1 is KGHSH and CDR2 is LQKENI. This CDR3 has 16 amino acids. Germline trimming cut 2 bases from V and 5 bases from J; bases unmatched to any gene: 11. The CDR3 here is CASSPVVVQGRTEAFF. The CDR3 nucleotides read TGTGCCAGCTCACCAGTGGTAGTACAGGGGCGGACTGAAGCTTTCTTT.

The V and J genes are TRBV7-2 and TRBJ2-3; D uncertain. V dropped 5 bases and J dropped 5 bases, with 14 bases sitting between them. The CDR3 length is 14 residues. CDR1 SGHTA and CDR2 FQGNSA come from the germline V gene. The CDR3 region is CASSARWAGDTQYF. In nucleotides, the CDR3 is TGTGCCAGCAGCGCCCGGTGGGCCGGAGATACGCAGTATTTT.

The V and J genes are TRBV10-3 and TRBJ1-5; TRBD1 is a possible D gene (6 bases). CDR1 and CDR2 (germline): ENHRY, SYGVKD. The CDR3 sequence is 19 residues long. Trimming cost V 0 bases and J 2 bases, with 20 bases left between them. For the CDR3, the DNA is TGTGCCATCAGTGAGTCTTTCACAGGGAACACATATGGCAATCAGCCCCAGCATTTT. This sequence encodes CAISESFTGNTYGNQPQHF.